The clone carrying this T cell receptor (beta chain) was counted between two and nine times. Its antigen is still unknown. This PCR relied on a set of 60 Vbeta primers and 13 Jbeta primers. The assay was immunoSEQ multiplex PCR, and TCRdb's table has in-frame clones only and misses some. This sample has some 170,000 clones, with about 75% found just once. Donors had nominal health at sampling but likely had unrecorded immune exposures. The record originates from a study of cytomegalovirus exposure and HLA in healthy donors. The V gene's germline CDR1 is SQVTM and CDR2 ANQGSEA. The CDR3 consists of 12 residues. Losses at the gene ends were 5 bases for V and 3 bases for J; bases not matched to a gene: 2. Study-level findings and limits: Sequences of the TCR beta chain were said to predict the HLA-A and HLA-B alleles of most subjects accurately. A few CMV-associated chains were confirmed in vitro to be specific for CMV antigens. Clonal expansion was found to be greater in HLA-associated TCR beta chains than in equally common others in a later analysis.

The source of this sequence is a man between 18 and 35 years old in good health and CMV-seropositive. Sequencing was performed on PBMCs. J is TRBJ1-1 and V is TRBV29-1, with TRBD1 identical over 8 bases. The CDR3 region has the DNA TGCAGCGTTTCGACAGGGGACACTGAAGCTTTCTTT. It is translated as CSVSTGDTEAFF.